The 29 T cell receptor beta chains in this list originate from one sample, sequenced in a study of CD8+CD57+ T cells in acquired aplastic anemia. Flow cytometry had shown expanded CD8+CD57+ cells in the patients chosen for sequencing. TCR beta VDJ combinations and CDR3 sequences were profiled from genomic DNA. Each CDR3 protein gets one entry after TCRdb re-called the reads with MiXCR. The profile shows some 180,000 distinct CDR3 sequences, approximately 48% of them singletons. The specimen sequenced was sorted CD4+, CD8+, or CD8+CD57+ T cells (not recorded which) from PBMCs. Source of these receptors: a human donor with aplastic anemia.

V gene TRBV10-3 combines with J gene TRBJ2-2, with TRBD1 as a possible D gene (6 bases). V shed 9 bases and J shed 0 bases, with 26 bases lying between them. Germline V lookup: CDR1 ENHRY, CDR2 SYGVKD. The CDR3 loop spans 19 amino acids. The chain's CDR3 is CAISPLRTEGFANTGELFF. The CDR3 DNA reads as TGTGCCATTAGTCCCCTCCGGACAGAGGGTTTCGCGAACACCGGGGAGCTGTTTTTT.

The gene calls are TRBV24-1 and TRBJ2-3; 7 positions match TRBD1. The V and J ends lost 4 bases and 0 bases, in that order; junction bases with no gene match: 6. Germline lookup yields CDR1 KGHDR and CDR2 SFDVKD. The CDR3 has 16 amino acids. The CDR3 nucleotides read TGTGCCACCAGTGAGACGGGACAGACTAGCACAGATACGCAGTATTTT. Amino acid sequence: CATSETGQTSTDTQYF.

The CDR3 sequence: CASAQGTLEQYF. In DNA form, the CDR3 reads TGCGCCAGCGCTCAGGGGACCCTCGAGCAGTACTTC. The chain employs TRBV10-2 and TRBJ2-7, with D tentatively TRBD1 (6 bases). V was cut by 8 bases and J by 6 bases, with 14 bases left in between. Germline CDR1 reads WSHSY; CDR2 reads SAAADI. CDR3 length equals 12 residues.

The rearrangement uses TRBV5-6 and TRBJ1-5; the D gene is possibly TRBD1 (5 bases). V was clipped by 1 base and J by 6 bases, with 11 bases between them. The CDR3 extends over 14 amino acids. The germline gives CDR1 SGHDT, CDR2 YYEEEE. The CDR3 region is CASSLWSGGQPQHF. CDR3 sequence (DNA): TGTGCCAGCAGCTTGTGGAGTGGGGGTCAGCCCCAGCATTTT.

About this clonotype itself: Mismatch with germline at one junction end may stem from a read error. CDR3: CANSSGDRSFSYNEQFF. CDR3 nucleotides: TGCGCCAACAGTAGCGGGGACAGGAGTTTCTCCTACAATGAGCAGTTCTTC. The gene calls are TRBV10-2 and TRBJ2-1, with D perhaps matching TRBD1 or TRBD2 (8 bases each). Germline-derived CDR1 and CDR2 are WSHSY and SAAADI. The CDR3 runs to 17 residues.

This clonotype was seen at least ten times. The V call is TRBV12-3 or TRBV12-4, the J call TRBJ1-6; possible D gene TRBD1, 6 bases. The V and J ends lost 6 bases and 10 bases respectively, with 13 bases between them. The CDR3 sequence is 13 residues long. CDR3 coding DNA: TGTGCCAGCAGCCAAGGGGGATACTCACCCCTCCACTTT. Translation: CASSQGGYSPLHF.

The V and J genes are TRBV10-3 and TRBJ1-1; D is ambiguous. Germline values: CDR1 ENHRY, CDR2 SYGVKD. This CDR3 region has 12 residues. V lost 6 bases, J lost 7 bases, and 12 bases lay in between. For the CDR3, the DNA is TGTGCCATCAGGCAAGGAAACTATGAAGCTTTCTTT. Protein: CAIRQGNYEAFF.

The V and J genes are TRBV7-9 and TRBJ2-5; the match to TRBD2 covers 9 bases. The CDR3 length is 15 residues. Per germline, CDR1 SEHNR and CDR2 FQNEAQ (reference sequence). V was pared by 5 bases and J by 6 bases, with 10 bases of the junction left unmatched. DNA of the CDR3: TGTGCCAGCAGCCTTGGGGCGGGAGGGCCGCAGACCCAGTACTTC. This codes for CASSLGAGGPQTQYF.

The table lists this clonotype with many counts. The chain combines TRBV20-1 with TRBJ1-1; possibly TRBD1 for D (5 bases). The CDR3 is made up of 13 amino acids. V dropped 4 bases and J dropped 11 bases, with 20 bases sitting between them. From germline, CDR1 is DFQATT and CDR2 SNEGSKA (reference sequence). The CDR3 region is CSAKPIGEGRAFF. CDR3 nucleotide sequence: TGCAGTGCTAAACCTATAGGGGAGGGGAGGGCTTTCTTT.

In this sample, this clonotype turned up a few times. This sequence joins TRBV2 and TRBJ1-2; weak D call: TRBD1 (6 bases). This CDR3 has 14 amino acids. CDR1 is SNHLY, CDR2 FYNNEI, per germline. The germline V and J ends were trimmed by 8 bases and 6 bases, with 19 bases remaining between them. CDR3 DNA: TGTGCCAGCTACCAATTAGGGACAAAAAATGGCTACACCTTC. This sequence encodes CASYQLGTKNGYTF.

This chain links TRBV7-2 with TRBJ1-2; TRBD1 might be the D (5 bases). CDR1 SGHTA and CDR2 FQGNSA come from the germline V gene. The V end was cut by 5 bases, the J end by 11 bases, with 12 bases between. This CDR3 has 11 residues. The CDR3 DNA is TGTGCCAGCAGCATCCGGGACGGGTACACCTTC. It is translated as CASSIRDGYTF.

The chain employs TRBV5-4 and TRBJ1-1, with D possibly matching TRBD1 (6 bases). CDR3 length equals 13 residues. Trimming stripped 4 bases from V and 1 base from J, with 8 bases between. Germline V gene sequence: CDR1 SGHNT, CDR2 YYREEE (reference sequence). DNA for the CDR3: TGTGCCAGCAGCAAGGGACAGAACACTGAAGCTTTCTTT. Translated: CASSKGQNTEAFF.

This clonotype occurred once. V gene TRBV25-1 combines with J gene TRBJ2-1; 8 positions agree with TRBD2. Per germline, CDR1 MGHDK and CDR2 SYGVNS. The CDR3 has 14 residues. The J segment lost 4 bases and the V segment lost 2 bases, leaving 1 base of the junction unmatched. CDR3 sequence (DNA): TGTGCCAGCAGTGAAGCGGGGGGATACAATGAGCAGTTCTTC. Its translation: CASSEAGGYNEQFF.

This sequence joins TRBV12-5 and TRBJ2-3; D unresolved. There are 13 residues in the CDR3. Between the trimmed V and J ends, which lost 6 bases and 3 bases, there was a span of 10 bases. CDR1 LGHNT and CDR2 FRNRAP come from the germline V gene. CDR3 nucleotides: TGTGCTAGTGGCCCGGGTCAGACAGATACGCAGTATTTT. This encodes CASGPGQTDTQYF. Complete variable domain (other parts from reference TRBV12-5 and TRBJ2-3): DARVTQTPRHKVTEMGQEVTMRCQPILGHNTVFWYRQTMMQGLELLAYFRNRAPLDDSGMPKDRFSAEMPDATLATLKIQPSEPRDSAVYFCASGPGQTDTQYFGPGTRLTVL.

In this sample, this clonotype turned up many times. The rearrangement uses TRBV20-1 and TRBJ2-1; 7 nucleotides match TRBD1. In germline, CDR1 is DFQATT, CDR2 SNEGSKA (reference sequence). This CDR3 has 15 amino acids. V shed 4 bases and J 6 bases; nucleotides not matched to a gene: 12. The CDR3 bases are TGCAGTGCTACCTACCCGGACAGGTTCGTCAATGAGCAGTTCTTC. It translates to CSATYPDRFVNEQFF.

The chain uses TRBV20-1 and TRBJ2-5; D may correspond to TRBD1 or TRBD2 (5 bases each). CDR3 length: 14 amino acids. The germline gives CDR1 DFQATT, CDR2 SNEGSKA (reference sequence). Trimming shortened V by 2 bases and J by 5 bases, and 15 bases separated the two germline ends. CDR3 residues: CSARSGTSVETQYF. DNA of the CDR3: TGCAGTGCTAGATCCGGGACCTCCGTCGAGACCCAGTACTTC.

This clonotype was seen ten or more times. The chain is built from TRBV9 and TRBJ1-4; D gene ambiguous. V was pared by 0 bases and J by 6 bases, with 6 bases between. CDR1 is SGDLS and CDR2 is YYNGEE in the germline V gene. The CDR3 covers 13 residues. Here the CDR3 DNA reads TGTGCCAGCAGCGTAGCCCCCGATGAAAAACTGTTTTTT. Its protein product is CASSVAPDEKLFF.

Note on this clonotype: Being one base from a much bigger clone, this may be a read error. This chain joins TRBV6-1 and TRBJ1-2; D is unresolved. The CDR3 extends over 11 amino acids. The germline V gene encodes CDR1 MNHNS and CDR2 SASEGT. V lost 7 bases and J 4 bases, leaving 7 bases between the germline ends. The CDR3: CASNDVYGYTF. CDR3 sequence (DNA): TGTGCCAGCAATGACGTCTATGGCTACACCTTC.

This sequence joins TRBV2 and TRBJ1-4; TRBD1 matches at 7 bases. CDR1 is SNHLY, CDR2 FYNNEI, per germline. V shed 4 bases, J shed 11 bases, and the junction held 7 bases outside the gene matches. There are 13 residues in the CDR3. The CDR3 reads CASSVQGSGKLFF. The CDR3 DNA reads TGTGCCAGCAGTGTACAGGGGAGTGGGAAACTGTTTTTT.

Regarding this clonotype: The conserved phenylalanine or tryptophan is not found at the CDR3 terminus, so this likely reflects a read error. The chain links TRBV5-6 to TRBJ2-7; the D gene is possibly TRBD1 (7 bases). The CDR3 is 14 residues long. V lost 7 bases, J lost 1 base, and 15 bases lay in between. Germline CDR1 reads SGHDT; CDR2 reads YYEEEE. The CDR3 DNA is TGTGCCAGCTCATCGACAGGGACTTCCTACGAGCAGTACTAC. It codes for CASSSTGTSYEQYY.

Many counts were recorded for this clonotype. The J gene is TRBJ1-2, the V gene TRBV7-2; D gene ambiguous. V shed 3 bases and J shed 0 bases, with 8 bases lying between them. The CDR3 sequence is 14 residues long. Germline V gene data show CDR1 as SGHTA and CDR2 as FQGNSA. The CDR3 DNA reads TGTGCCAGCAGCTTGGGCGGAACTAACTATGGCTACACCTTC. Its protein product is CASSLGGTNYGYTF.

This clonotype was detected a few times. The rearrangement joins TRBV29-1 to TRBJ2-5, with 8 bases that match TRBD1. Trimming at V came to 5 bases and at J to 5 bases, leaving 7 bases not matched to a gene. The CDR3 runs to 13 residues. Germline assignment: CDR1 SQVTM and CDR2 ANQGSEA. CDR3 in DNA: TGCAGCGTTAGACAGGGGAAGGGGGAGACCCAGTACTTC. Protein product: CSVRQGKGETQYF.

The V call is TRBV2, the J call TRBJ1-3; D remains unclear. CDR1 and CDR2 from the germline V gene are SNHLY and FYNNEI. V was cut by 2 bases and J by 0 bases, with 5 bases left in between. The CDR3 runs 14 residues. CDR3 nucleotides: TGTGCCAGCAGTGAATTGAGCTCTGGAAACACCATATATTTT. It encodes CASSELSSGNTIYF. The variable domain in full, completed from reference TRBV2 and TRBJ1-3, reads EPEVTQTPSHQVTQMGQEVILRCVPISNHLYFYWYRQILGQKVEFLVSFYNNEISEKSEIFDDQFSVERPDGSNFTLKIRSTKLEDSAMYFCASSELSSGNTIYFGEGSWLTVV.

V gene TRBV4-2 combines with J gene TRBJ2-1, with D possibly TRBD1 on 5 matching bases. CDR3 length: 11 amino acids. V dropped 1 base and J dropped 15 bases, with 10 bases sitting between them. Germline-derived CDR1 and CDR2 are LGHNA and YNFKEQ. CDR3 sequence reads: CASSQGQFAFF. The CDR3 DNA reads TGTGCCAGCAGCCAAGGACAGTTCGCGTTCTTC.

This clonotype was observed at least ten times. This rearrangement joins TRBV7-9 to TRBJ1-6; 7 positions agree with TRBD1. The J segment lost 7 bases and the V segment lost 5 bases, leaving 8 bases of the junction unmatched. Per germline, CDR1 SEHNR and CDR2 FQNEAQ (reference sequence). CDR3 size: 15 residues. CDR3 sequence reads: CASSPQGVGNSPLHF. Written as DNA, the CDR3 is TGTGCCAGCAGCCCTCAGGGGGTGGGGAATTCACCCCTCCACTTT. Complete variable domain (other parts from reference TRBV7-9 and TRBJ1-6): DTGVSQNPRHKITKRGQNVTFRCDPISEHNRLYWYRQTLGQGPEFLTYFQNEAQLEKSRLLSDRFSAERPKGSFSTLEIQRTEQGDSAMYLCASSPQGVGNSPLHFGNGTRLTVT.

This clonotype appeared a single time. The chain uses TRBV7-8 and TRBJ1-2; no clear D gene. V lost 2 bases and J lost 6, with 16 bases in between. Germline CDR1 and CDR2: SGHVS and FQNEAQ. This CDR3 is 15 amino acids long. This chain's CDR3 is CASSLSGGWGDGYTF. As DNA, the CDR3 is TGTGCCAGCAGCTTATCCGGAGGCTGGGGAGATGGCTACACCTTC.

This clonotype occurred a few times. The V gene is TRBV6-1, the J gene TRBJ2-7; D unclear. The CDR3 is 15 residues long. The germline V gene has CDR1 MNHNS and CDR2 SASEGT. The V and J ends lost 4 bases and 4 bases respectively, with 17 bases between them. The CDR3 nucleotides are TGTGCCAGCAGTGGTCGGCGGCCGGATCTTTACGAGCAGTACTTC. This translates into CASSGRRPDLYEQYF.

The chain has TRBV19 and TRBJ1-3, with D unclear. This CDR3 has 13 amino acids. V dropped 3 bases and J dropped 4 bases, with 7 bases sitting between them. Germline CDR1 LNHDA, CDR2 SQIVND (reference sequence). CDR3 in DNA: TGTGCCAGTAGTATCTGGTTGGGAAACACCATATATTTT. It codes for CASSIWLGNTIYF. Full variable domain (outside the CDR3, taken from reference TRBV19 and TRBJ1-3): DGGITQSPKYLFRKEGQNVTLSCEQNLNHDAMYWYRQDPGQGLRLIYYSQIVNDFQKGDIAEGYSVSREKKESFPLTVTSAQKNPTAFYLCASSIWLGNTIYFGEGSWLTVV.

The sample holds many counts of this clonotype. The genes are TRBV9 and TRBJ1-6, with D hard to call. CDR3 size: 15 residues. The V and J ends lost 3 bases and 5 bases respectively, with 12 bases between them. Germline V gene data show CDR1 as SGDLS and CDR2 as YYNGEE. The CDR3, as DNA: TGTGCCAGCAGCGCCCTTTCCGGGGATAATTCACCCCTCCACTTT. It specifies CASSALSGDNSPLHF. Full variable domain (remainder filled in from reference TRBV9 and TRBJ1-6): DSGVTQTPKHLITATGQRVTLRCSPRSGDLSVYWYQQSLDQGLQFLIQYYNGEERAKGNILERFSAQQFPDLHSELNLSSLELGDSALYFCASSALSGDNSPLHFGNGTRLTVT.